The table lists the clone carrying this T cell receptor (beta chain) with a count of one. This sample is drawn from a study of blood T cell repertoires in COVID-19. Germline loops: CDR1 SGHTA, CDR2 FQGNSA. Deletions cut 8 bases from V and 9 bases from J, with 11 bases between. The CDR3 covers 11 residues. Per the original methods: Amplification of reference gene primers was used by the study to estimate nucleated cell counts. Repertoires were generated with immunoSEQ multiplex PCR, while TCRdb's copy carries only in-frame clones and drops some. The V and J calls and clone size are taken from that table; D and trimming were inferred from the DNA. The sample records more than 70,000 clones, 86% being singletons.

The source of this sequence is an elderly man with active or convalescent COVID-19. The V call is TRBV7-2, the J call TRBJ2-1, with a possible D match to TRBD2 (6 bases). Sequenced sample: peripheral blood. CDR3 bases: TGTGCCAGCCTGGCGGGACTTGAGCAGTTCTTC. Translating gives CASLAGLEQFF. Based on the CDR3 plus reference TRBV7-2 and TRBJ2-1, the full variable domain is GAGVSQSPSNKVTEKGKDVELRCDPISGHTALYWYRQSLGQGLEFLIYFQGNSAPDKSGLPSDRFSAERTGGSVSTLTIQRTQQEDSAVYLCASLAGLEQFFGPGTRLTVL.